A selection of T cell receptor beta chains follows, all from one sample in a study of blood T cell repertoires in COVID-19. TCRdb's copy holds only in-frame clones and misses some; the assay was immunoSEQ multiplex PCR. The sample shows over 45,000 clones, approximately 86% of them seen only once. The specimen sequenced was peripheral blood. These receptors all come from a man in his forties with COVID-19, enrolled during active disease. CDR3s include the opening cysteine and the closing phenylalanine or tryptophan. The D gene is left open where the match is weak. The size of a clone is reported for some rows only, either as once, few or many, or as a class for expanded clones.

j_call | d_call | v_call | clone_size | cdr3_nt | cdr3_aa
TRBJ2-7 | - | TRBV11-3 | - | TGTGCCAGCAGTTTAGAACAGGGTTCAGATTTTCCACCCTCCTACGAGCAGTACTTC | CASSLEQGSDFPPSYEQYF
TRBJ2-5 | - | TRBV19 | - | TGTGCCAGTAGTGGTAGTCAAGAGACCCAGTACTTC | CASSGSQETQYF
TRBJ1-5 | - | TRBV28 | - | TGTGCCAGCAGCTCCCAGCGGCAGCCCCAGCATTTT | CASSSQRQPQHF
TRBJ2-2 | TRBD1 | TRBV5-1 | once | TGCGCCAGCAGCCCCGGGACAGGGCTCGTTGCTGGGGAGCTGTTTTTT | CASSPGTGLVAGELFF
TRBJ1-1 | TRBD1 | TRBV5-1 | - | TGCGCCAGCAGCCCCACAGGGGGCTATACTGAAGCTTTCTTT | CASSPTGGYTEAFF
TRBJ2-7 | - | TRBV10-1 | few | TGCGCCAGCAGTGCCGGGTCCTACGAGCAGTACTTC | CASSAGSYEQYF
TRBJ1-2 | TRBD1 | TRBV6-1 | - | TGTGCCAGCAGTGAGGACAGGGTAAGAGAGAATGGCTACACCTTC | CASSEDRVRENGYTF
TRBJ2-1 | TRBD2 | TRBV2 | - | TGTGCCACGCAGCGGGACTCCTACAATGAGCAGTTCTTC | CATQRDSYNEQFF
TRBJ2-7 | - | TRBV3-1/TRBV3-2 | - | TGTGCCAGCAGCCCTAACCTCAGACTAGGGGCCTCCTACGAGCAGTACTTC | CASSPNLRLGASYEQYF
TRBJ2-3 | - | TRBV3-1/TRBV3-2 | - | TGTGCCAGCAGCCCGTTTAGCGCGCCGGCTTATTTGGATACGCAGTATTTT | CASSPFSAPAYLDTQYF
TRBJ2-1 | - | TRBV3-1/TRBV3-2 | - | TGTGCCAGCAGCTTAAACTTCAATGAGCAGTTCTTC | CASSLNFNEQFF
TRBJ1-2 | - | TRBV2 | - | TGTGCCAGCAGTGAAAGGGCAGGGTCTGGCTACACCTTC | CASSERAGSGYTF
TRBJ2-3 | - | TRBV7-3 | few | TGTGCCAGCAGCTCAACTAGCTTAGATACGCAGTATTTT | CASSSTSLDTQYF
TRBJ1-4 | TRBD1 | TRBV29-1 | - | TGCAGCGTGGGGACAGTTTTAGGGGAAAAACTGTTTTTT | CSVGTVLGEKLFF
TRBJ2-3 | - | TRBV5-5 | few | TGTGCCAGCAGCTTGGGAATGGGCGGGCAGGCCACCACAGATACGCAGTATTTT | CASSLGMGGQATTDTQYF
TRBJ2-3 | TRBD2 | TRBV27 | - | TGTGCCAGCAGTCCACTAGCGGTCGCGGGAGTAGGGGGTACAGATACGCAGTATTTT | CASSPLAVAGVGGTDTQYF
TRBJ1-5 | - | TRBV6-5 | - | TGTGCCAGCAGCGTCGAGGACTGGGGTAGGCAGCCCCAGCATTTT | CASSVEDWGRQPQHF
TRBJ2-5 | TRBD1 | TRBV5-6 | - | TGTGCCAGCAACTTCAGGGGGCGGGAGACCCAGTACTTC | CASNFRGRETQYF
TRBJ2-7 | TRBD1 | TRBV12-5 | - | TGTGCTAGTGGTTTGGTTACGGGACAGGGGATCCGCAGGGGGTACGAGCAGTACTTC | CASGLVTGQGIRRGYEQYF
TRBJ1-2 | - | TRBV7-2 | - | TGTGCCAGCATCCTCAGGGTTGGGCTTGGTGGCTACACCTTC | CASILRVGLGGYTF
TRBJ2-3 | - | TRBV18 | once | TGTGCCAGCTCCACCGCAGGGAATACGCAGTATTTT | CASSTAGNTQYF
TRBJ1-1 | - | TRBV28 | - | TGTGCCAGCAGCCCCGCTGTTAATTCACAGGGTAGGACTGAAGCTTTCTTT | CASSPAVNSQGRTEAFF
TRBJ1-6 | - | TRBV21-1 | - | TGTGCCAGCAGCAAGGTGGGGGGGAGCTCCTATAATTCACCCCTCCACTTT | CASSKVGGSSYNSPLHF
TRBJ1-4 | - | TRBV7-3 | - | TGTGCCAGCAGCTTAACGGGGTCGGCGGGTGAAAAACTGTTTTTT | CASSLTGSAGEKLFF
TRBJ1-5 | - | TRBV2 | - | TGTGCCAGCAGTGCTGACGGGAGCAATCAGCCCCAGCATTTT | CASSADGSNQPQHF
TRBJ1-5 | - | TRBV4-1 | - | TGCGCCAGCAGCCAAGCGGGAGCACCAAGACCCCAGCATTTT | CASSQAGAPRPQHF
TRBJ2-7 | TRBD2 | TRBV14 | few | TGTGCCAGCAGCCAAGATGGCGGGGGGCTCTACGAGCAGTACTTC | CASSQDGGGLYEQYF
TRBJ2-4 | - | TRBV7-9 | - | TGTGCCAGCACCTCAAGCGATGTCGGGGCCAAAAACATTCAGTACTTC | CASTSSDVGAKNIQYF
TRBJ2-5 | TRBD1 | TRBV5-1 | - | TGCGCCAGCAGCTTCTCCGGGACAGGGGGCAGAGAGACCCAGTACTTC | CASSFSGTGGRETQYF
TRBJ1-6 | - | TRBV6-5 | - | TGTGCCAGCAGGGGGTTGGAGGGAGCGTATTCACCCCTCCACTTT | CASRGLEGAYSPLHF
TRBJ2-7 | - | TRBV7-8 | - | TGTGCCAGCAGTCCCCATTGGCTAGCCTACGAGCAGTACTTC | CASSPHWLAYEQYF
TRBJ2-7 | TRBD1 | TRBV7-8 | - | TGTGCCAGCAGCCCCCAGGGGGTGCCCTACGAGCAGTACTTC | CASSPQGVPYEQYF
TRBJ1-1 | TRBD1 | TRBV11-3 | few | TGTGCCAGCAGCTTAGTCCAGGGGGCGGGTGAAGCTTTCTTT | CASSLVQGAGEAFF
TRBJ1-1 | - | TRBV25-1 | - | TGTGCCAGCAGTGAATCCGGGGTATCCATGAACACTGAAGCTTTCTTT | CASSESGVSMNTEAFF
TRBJ2-5 | TRBD1 | TRBV5-6 | - | TGTGCCAGCAGCTTGGGACAGGGAGTCCAAGAGACCCAGTACTTC | CASSLGQGVQETQYF
TRBJ2-2 | TRBD1 | TRBV5-1 | - | TGCGCCAGCAGCTTTTACGGCAGGGGGTTGACCGGGGAGCTGTTTTTT | CASSFYGRGLTGELFF
TRBJ2-6 | - | TRBV19 | - | TGTGCCAGTACCCCCCAGGGATGGGTTGGAGGGGCCAACGTCCTGACTTTC | CASTPQGWVGGANVLTF
TRBJ2-6 | - | TRBV21-1 | - | TGTGCCAGCAACAAGACAGGGGCCCACCAAATCCTGACTTTC | CASNKTGAHQILTF